A single sample gave rise to the 15 T cell receptor beta chains below, sequenced in a study of blood T cell repertoires in COVID-19. Data came from immunoSEQ multiplex PCR; TCRdb stores just in-frame clones and leaves some out. The sample contains about 350,000 clones, around nine tenths of which appear only once. The specimen was peripheral blood. The receptor set was obtained from a woman aged 55-70 years with COVID-19, enrolled during active disease.

The table lists this clone with a count of one. V and J are TRBV7-9 and TRBJ1-2, with unresolved D. CDR3 length: 12 residues. Germline V gene sequence: CDR1 SEHNR, CDR2 FQNEAQ (reference sequence). The germline V and J ends were trimmed by 5 bases and 5 bases, with 9 bases remaining between them. CDR3 amino acids: CASSPTQYGYTF. CDR3 DNA: TGTGCCAGCAGCCCAACCCAGTATGGCTACACCTTC.

This chain uses TRBV3-1 (or the pseudogene TRBV3-2) with TRBJ2-7; D possibly corresponds to TRBD1 (7 bases). The CDR3 covers 17 residues. Germline assignment: CDR1 LGHDT and CDR2 YNNKEL (reference sequence). V lost 3 bases and J 2 bases, leaving 20 bases between the germline ends. The CDR3 nucleotides read TGTGCCAGCAGCCATGCGGGACAGCTCCTGCGGACCTACGAGCAGTACTTC. Protein product: CASSHAGQLLRTYEQYF.

In its sample, this clone was seen a few times. The chain carries TRBV7-9 and TRBJ1-6, with TRBD1 matching 7 bases. With V trimmed by 3 bases and J by 2 bases, 4 bases remained unmatched. Germline CDR1 SEHNR, CDR2 FQNEAQ (reference sequence). The CDR3 totals 16 residues. The CDR3 reads CASSLRQGAYNSPLHF. The DNA of the CDR3 is TGTGCCAGCAGCTTGCGACAGGGTGCCTATAATTCACCCCTCCACTTT.

This chain uses TRBV21-1 with TRBJ2-5; the table names TRBD1, a call not compared with the DNA. TRBV21-1 is annotated as a pseudogene. This CDR3 has 14 amino acids. The CDR3 region is CASRKLGAQETQYF. CDR3 in DNA: TGTGCCAGCAGAAAATTAGGGGCCCAAGAGACCCAGTACTTC.

This clone was counted a single time. The chain has TRBV19 and TRBJ1-5; 10 nucleotides line up with TRBD1. Germline assignment: CDR1 LNHDA and CDR2 SQIVND (reference sequence). The junction had 10 bases not matched to a gene; V was cut back by 5 bases and J by 0 bases. This CDR3 spans 18 amino acids. CDR3 protein: CASSLKGQGVYSNQPQHF. The DNA for the CDR3 is TGTGCCAGTAGTTTGAAAGGACAGGGGGTTTATAGCAATCAGCCCCAGCATTTT. The full variable domain, its missing parts supplied by reference TRBV19 and TRBJ1-5, is DGGITQSPKYLFRKEGQNVTLSCEQNLNHDAMYWYRQDPGQGLRLIYYSQIVNDFQKGDIAEGYSVSREKKESFPLTVTSAQKNPTAFYLCASSLKGQGVYSNQPQHFGDGTRLSIL.

This clone was seen only once. The chain carries TRBV7-6 and TRBJ2-2; D is ambiguous. Trimming took off 1 base at V and 5 bases at J, with 8 bases between the two ends. Per the germline V gene, CDR1 is SGHVS and CDR2 is FNYEAQ. This CDR3 is 14 amino acids long. Written as DNA, the CDR3 is TGTGCCAGCAGCTTAGGGGCTGGTACCGGGGAGCTGTTTTTT. Protein product: CASSLGAGTGELFF.

The chain combines TRBV6-6 with TRBJ1-1, with D possibly TRBD1 on 6 matching bases. V was trimmed by 10 bases and J by 8 bases, leaving 23 bases between them. CDR1 and CDR2 from the germline V gene are MNHNY and SVGAGI (reference sequence). The CDR3 covers 14 residues. CDR3 DNA sequence: TGTGCCACCATTCAGTTACAGGGCGCAATAGAAGCTTTCTTT. Translated, it gives CATIQLQGAIEAFF.

This sequence joins TRBV12-1 and TRBJ1-2; the tabulated D call, TRBD1, remains unverified against the DNA. TRBV12-1 has pseudogene status. The CDR3 is 16 amino acids. The CDR3, as DNA: TGTGCCAGCAGCCCAAATGACAGGGTCGCTAACTATGGCTACACCTTC. It is translated as CASSPNDRVANYGYTF.

V usage is TRBV7-2 and J usage is TRBJ2-7, with 7 bases fitting TRBD1. This CDR3 region has 14 residues. J lost 2 bases, V lost 5 bases, and 6 bases had no gene match. Looked up from germline, CDR1 is SGHTA and CDR2 is FQGNSA. The CDR3 DNA follows: TGTGCCAGCAGCACCTGGGACAGTCCCTACGAGCAGTACTTC. This encodes CASSTWDSPYEQYF.

V gene TRBV4-2 combines with J gene TRBJ1-2; D is uncertain. The ends were cut back, 0 bases at V and 4 bases at J, with 9 bases in the middle. This CDR3 has 14 residues. The V gene's germline CDR1 is LGHNA and CDR2 YNFKEQ. In DNA form, the CDR3 reads TGTGCCAGCAGCCAAGATCGGGTAGGCTATGGCTACACCTTC. Translating gives CASSQDRVGYGYTF.

The CDR3 DNA sequence: TGTGCCAGCAGTCCCATCATACAGGGAGCGTATCAGCCCCAGCATTTT. Protein sequence: CASSPIIQGAYQPQHF. The V and J genes are TRBV6-6 and TRBJ1-5; tentative D call: TRBD1 (6 bases). Germline CDR1 reads MNHNY; CDR2 reads SVGAGI (reference sequence). V lost 5 bases and J 5 bases, leaving 19 bases between the germline ends. The CDR3 is 16 amino acids.

CDR3 residues: CASSLGLGTSGGGTDTQYF. The CDR3 DNA sequence: TGTGCCAGCAGCTTAGGGCTTGGGACTAGCGGGGGAGGGACAGATACGCAGTATTTT. The J gene is TRBJ2-3, the V gene TRBV5-4; 14 bases agree with TRBD2. Trimming took 2 bases from V and 3 from J; bases not matched to a gene: 11. Germline CDR1 reads SGHNT; CDR2 reads YYREEE (reference sequence). The CDR3 has 19 residues.

This rearrangement joins TRBV27 to TRBJ1-1; TRBD1 aligns across 9 bases. Unmatched junction bases numbered 6, after V lost 7 bases and J lost 0 bases. The CDR3 sequence is 15 residues long. Germline V CDR1 and CDR2: MNHEY, SMNVEV (reference sequence). In nucleotides, the CDR3 is TGTGCCAGCAAAACAGGGGGCGCGGTGAACACTGAAGCTTTCTTT. Translated: CASKTGGAVNTEAFF.

The chain uses TRBV7-6 and TRBJ2-2, with TRBD2 matching 10 bases. Trimming at V came to 5 bases and at J to 4 bases, leaving 4 bases not matched to a gene. Per germline, CDR1 SGHVS and CDR2 FNYEAQ. The CDR3 covers 15 residues. CDR3 sequence (DNA): TGTGCCAGCAGCCCAAGCGGGGGGGCCACCGGGGAGCTGTTTTTT. Protein: CASSPSGGATGELFF.

The chain joins TRBV5-8 to TRBJ1-3; D unclear. V lost 4 bases to trimming and J lost 0 bases, with 14 bases between them. The germline V gene encodes CDR1 SGHTS and CDR2 YDEGEE. The length of the CDR3 is 16 residues. The CDR3 spells CASSSATDNSGNTIYF. CDR3 DNA: TGTGCCAGCAGCAGCGCGACCGATAACTCTGGAAACACCATATATTTT.